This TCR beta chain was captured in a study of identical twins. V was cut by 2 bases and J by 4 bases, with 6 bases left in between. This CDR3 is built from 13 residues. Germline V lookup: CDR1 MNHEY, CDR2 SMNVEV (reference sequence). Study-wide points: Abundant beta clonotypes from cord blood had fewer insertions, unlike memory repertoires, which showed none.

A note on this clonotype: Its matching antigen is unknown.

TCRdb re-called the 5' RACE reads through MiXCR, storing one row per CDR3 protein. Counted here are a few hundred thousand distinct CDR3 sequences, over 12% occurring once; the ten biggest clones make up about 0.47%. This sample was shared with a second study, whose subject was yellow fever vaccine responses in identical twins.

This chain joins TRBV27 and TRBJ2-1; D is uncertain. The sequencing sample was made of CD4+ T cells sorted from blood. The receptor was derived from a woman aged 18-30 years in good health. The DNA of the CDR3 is TGTGCCAGCAGTTTAGAACTATACAATGAGCAGTTCTTC. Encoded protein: CASSLELYNEQFF.